This T cell receptor beta chain derives from a study of yellow fever vaccine responses in identical twins (dated by TCRdb to the late 2010s). In terms of the full investigation: In identical twins, the study followed T cell clones that responded to the vaccine with precision. Study-wide conclusions, independent of this receptor: The T cell response to vaccination in identical twins was reported by the authors to appear partly convergent and partly personalized.

Details on this clonotype: No antigen is known for it. Base qualities are missing; no much larger clone stands one base away.

The receptor library was made with RT-PCR. TCRdb names Illumina HiSeq 2500 as the instrument used. The public reads were quality trimmed at Q25 with fastp and then assembled into clones with MiXCR by TCRdb, keeping productive beta chains. Each entry merges the rows of one CDR3 protein and shows their most common DNA and genes. This sample has under 750 distinct CDR3 sequences in its table, and around 83% of those were observed once. More than 6% of the sample is held by the ten biggest clonotypes. The CDR3 contains 12 residues, cysteine and phenylalanine counted. Left in the record is the CDR3 DNA by itself, 36 bases read in frame from the first base. V loses 1 base, J loses 8 bases, and the germline ends lie 6 bases apart. From the germline V gene, CDR1 is SGHTA and CDR2 is FQGNSA.

The V and J genes are TRBV7-2 and TRBJ2-1; no D gene call is confident. The TCR originated in a woman between 18 and 29 years old who received the yellow fever vaccine. Donor details come from another sample of the same person, matched by shared clones. Source: T cells from blood (PBMCs), unsorted or a sorted subset (not recorded which), taken before or after yellow fever vaccination (not recorded which). CDR3 reads: CASSLVGYEQFF. The DNA sequence is TGTGCCAGCAGCTTAGTGGGGTATGAGCAGTTCTTC. The CDR3 plus the reference TRBV7-2 and TRBJ2-1 genes for the other parts give the full variable domain: GAGVSQSPSNKVTEKGKDVELRCDPISGHTALYWYRQSLGQGLEFLIYFQGNSAPDKSGLPSDRFSAERTGGSVSTLTIQRTQQEDSAVYLCASSLVGYEQFFGPGTRLTVL.